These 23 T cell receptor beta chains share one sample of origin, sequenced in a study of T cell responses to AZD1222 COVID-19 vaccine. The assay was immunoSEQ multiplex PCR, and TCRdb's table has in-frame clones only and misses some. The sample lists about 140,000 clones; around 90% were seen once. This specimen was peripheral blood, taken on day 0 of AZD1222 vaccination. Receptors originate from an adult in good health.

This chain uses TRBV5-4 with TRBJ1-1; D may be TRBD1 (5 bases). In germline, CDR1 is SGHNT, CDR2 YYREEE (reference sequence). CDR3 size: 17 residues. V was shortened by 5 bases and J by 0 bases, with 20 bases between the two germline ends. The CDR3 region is CASSVGLAGFMNTEAFF. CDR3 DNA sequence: TGTGCCAGCAGTGTGGGATTGGCAGGGTTCATGAACACTGAAGCTTTCTTT.

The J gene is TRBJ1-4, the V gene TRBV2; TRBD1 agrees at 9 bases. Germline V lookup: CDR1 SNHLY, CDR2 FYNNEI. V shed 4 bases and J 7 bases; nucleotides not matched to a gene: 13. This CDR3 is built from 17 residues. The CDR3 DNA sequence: TGTGCCAGCAGTGGGGACAGGGTAACTGGGGGTGGTGAAAAACTGTTTTTT. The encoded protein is CASSGDRVTGGGEKLFF.

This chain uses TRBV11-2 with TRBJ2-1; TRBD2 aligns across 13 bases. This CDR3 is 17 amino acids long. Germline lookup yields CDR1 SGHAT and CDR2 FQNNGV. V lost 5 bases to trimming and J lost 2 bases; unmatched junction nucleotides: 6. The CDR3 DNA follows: TGTGCCAGCAGCCGGACTAGCGGGAGCCCTGCCTACAATGAGCAGTTCTTC. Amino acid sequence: CASSRTSGSPAYNEQFF.

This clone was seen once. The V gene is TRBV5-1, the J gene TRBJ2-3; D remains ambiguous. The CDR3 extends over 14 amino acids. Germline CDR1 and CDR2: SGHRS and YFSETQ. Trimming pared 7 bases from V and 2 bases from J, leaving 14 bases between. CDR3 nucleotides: TGCGCCAGCTCTCCCCGCGAGCTCACAGATACGCAGTATTTT. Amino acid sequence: CASSPRELTDTQYF.

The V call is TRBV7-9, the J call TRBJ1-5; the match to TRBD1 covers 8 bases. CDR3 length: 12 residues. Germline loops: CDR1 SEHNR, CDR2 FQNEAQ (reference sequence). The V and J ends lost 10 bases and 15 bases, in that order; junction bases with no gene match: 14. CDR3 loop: CAIPTQGAVRHF. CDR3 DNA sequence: TGTGCCATCCCCACCCAGGGGGCAGTAAGGCATTTT.

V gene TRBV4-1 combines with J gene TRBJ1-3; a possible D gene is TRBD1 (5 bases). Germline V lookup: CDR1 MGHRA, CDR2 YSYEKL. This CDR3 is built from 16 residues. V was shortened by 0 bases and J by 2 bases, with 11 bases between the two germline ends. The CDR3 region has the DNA TGCGCCAGCAGCCAAGATGATGGACAACCTGGAAACACCATATATTTT. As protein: CASSQDDGQPGNTIYF.

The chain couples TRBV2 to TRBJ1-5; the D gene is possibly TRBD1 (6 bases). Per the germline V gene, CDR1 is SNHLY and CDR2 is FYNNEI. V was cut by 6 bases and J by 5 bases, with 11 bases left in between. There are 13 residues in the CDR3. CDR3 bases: TGTGCCAGCAGCTGGGACACCTATCAGCCCCAGCATTTT. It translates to CASSWDTYQPQHF.

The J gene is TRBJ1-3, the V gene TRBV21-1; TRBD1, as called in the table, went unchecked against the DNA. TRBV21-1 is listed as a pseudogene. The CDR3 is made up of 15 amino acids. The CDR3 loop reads CASSLQGAPGNTIYF. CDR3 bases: TGTGCCAGCAGTCTCCAGGGGGCTCCTGGAAACACCATATATTTT.

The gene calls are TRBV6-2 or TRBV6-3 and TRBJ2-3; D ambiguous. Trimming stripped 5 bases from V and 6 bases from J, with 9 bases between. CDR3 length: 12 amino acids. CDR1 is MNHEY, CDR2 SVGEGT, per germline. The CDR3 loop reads CASSPGSDTQYF. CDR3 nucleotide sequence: TGTGCCAGCAGTCCCGGGTCCGATACGCAGTATTTT.

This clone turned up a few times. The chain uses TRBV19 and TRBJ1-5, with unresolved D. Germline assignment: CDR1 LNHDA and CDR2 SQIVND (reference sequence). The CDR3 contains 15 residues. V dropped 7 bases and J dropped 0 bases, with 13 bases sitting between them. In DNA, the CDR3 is TGTGCCAGTAATACCTTTACCTATAGCAATCAGCCCCAGCATTTT. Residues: CASNTFTYSNQPQHF.

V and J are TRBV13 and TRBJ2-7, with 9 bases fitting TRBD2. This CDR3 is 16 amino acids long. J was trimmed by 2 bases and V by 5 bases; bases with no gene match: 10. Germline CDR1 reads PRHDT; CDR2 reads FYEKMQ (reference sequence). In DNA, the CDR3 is TGTGCCAGCAGCACAGGCGGGAGGGCGACGACCTACGAGCAGTACTTC. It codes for CASSTGGRATTYEQYF.

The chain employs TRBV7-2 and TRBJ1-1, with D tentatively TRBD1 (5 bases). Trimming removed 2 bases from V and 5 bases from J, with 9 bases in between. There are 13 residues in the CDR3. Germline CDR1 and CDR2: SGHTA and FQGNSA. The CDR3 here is CASSLRRGTEAFF. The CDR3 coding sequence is TGTGCCAGCAGCTTAAGAAGGGGTACTGAAGCTTTCTTT.

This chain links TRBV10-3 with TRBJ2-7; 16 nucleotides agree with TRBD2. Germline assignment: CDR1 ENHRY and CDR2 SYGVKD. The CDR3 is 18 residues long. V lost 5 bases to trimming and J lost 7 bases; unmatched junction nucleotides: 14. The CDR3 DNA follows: TGTGCCATCAGTAGGGGACTAGCGGGAGGGCACAATCGGGGGGAGCAGTACTTC. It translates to CAISRGLAGGHNRGEQYF.

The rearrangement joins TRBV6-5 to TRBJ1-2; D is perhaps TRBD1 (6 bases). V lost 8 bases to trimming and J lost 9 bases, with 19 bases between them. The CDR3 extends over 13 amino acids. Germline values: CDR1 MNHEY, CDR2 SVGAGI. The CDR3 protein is CASQPGHERRYTF. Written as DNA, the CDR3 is TGTGCCAGCCAGCCGGGACACGAACGTCGCTACACCTTC.

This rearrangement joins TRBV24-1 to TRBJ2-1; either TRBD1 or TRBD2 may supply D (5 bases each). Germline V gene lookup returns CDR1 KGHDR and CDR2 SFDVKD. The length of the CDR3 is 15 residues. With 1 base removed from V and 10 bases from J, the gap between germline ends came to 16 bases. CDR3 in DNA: TGTGCCACCAGTGATTTACGGGGCGGACGGTTAGAGCAGTTCTTC. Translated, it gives CATSDLRGGRLEQFF.

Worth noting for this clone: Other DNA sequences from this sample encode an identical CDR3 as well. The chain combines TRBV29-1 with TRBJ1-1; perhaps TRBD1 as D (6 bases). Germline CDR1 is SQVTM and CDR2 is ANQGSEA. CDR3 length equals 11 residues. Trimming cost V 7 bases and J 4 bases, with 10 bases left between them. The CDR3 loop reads CSGGGRTEAFF. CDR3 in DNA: TGCAGCGGTGGGGGCCGCACTGAAGCTTTCTTT.

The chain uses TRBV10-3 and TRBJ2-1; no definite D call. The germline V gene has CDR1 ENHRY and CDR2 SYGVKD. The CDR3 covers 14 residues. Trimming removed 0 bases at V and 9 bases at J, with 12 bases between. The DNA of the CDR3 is TGTGCCATCAGTGAGTCTCTGTGGGAACTTGAGCAGTTCTTC. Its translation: CAISESLWELEQFF.

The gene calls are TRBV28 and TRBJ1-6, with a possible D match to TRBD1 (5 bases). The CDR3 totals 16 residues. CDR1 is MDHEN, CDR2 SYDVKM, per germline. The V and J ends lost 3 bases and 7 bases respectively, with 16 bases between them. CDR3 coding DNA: TGTGCCAGCAGTTTCCAGCAGGGCGGTCGAAATTCACCCCTCCACTTT. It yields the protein CASSFQQGGRNSPLHF.

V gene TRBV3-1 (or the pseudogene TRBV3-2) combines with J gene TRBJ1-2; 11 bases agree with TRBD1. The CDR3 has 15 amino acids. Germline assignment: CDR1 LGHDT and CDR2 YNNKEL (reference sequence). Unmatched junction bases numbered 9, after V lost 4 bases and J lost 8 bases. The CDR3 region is CASSRQRTGGQGYTF. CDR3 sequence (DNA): TGTGCCAGCAGCCGCCAACGGACAGGGGGCCAGGGCTACACCTTC.

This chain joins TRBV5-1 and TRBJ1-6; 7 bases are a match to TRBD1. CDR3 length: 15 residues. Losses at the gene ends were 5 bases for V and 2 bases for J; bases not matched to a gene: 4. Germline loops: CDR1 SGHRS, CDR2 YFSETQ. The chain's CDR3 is CASRLGTAYNSPLHF. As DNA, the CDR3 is TGCGCCAGCAGACTTGGGACAGCCTATAATTCACCCCTCCACTTT.

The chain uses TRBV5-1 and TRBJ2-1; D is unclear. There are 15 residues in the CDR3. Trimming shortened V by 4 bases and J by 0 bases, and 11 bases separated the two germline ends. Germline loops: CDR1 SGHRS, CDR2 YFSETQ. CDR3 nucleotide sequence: TGCGCCAGCAGCAGGTCGGACCTCTCCTACAATGAGCAGTTCTTC. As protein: CASSRSDLSYNEQFF.

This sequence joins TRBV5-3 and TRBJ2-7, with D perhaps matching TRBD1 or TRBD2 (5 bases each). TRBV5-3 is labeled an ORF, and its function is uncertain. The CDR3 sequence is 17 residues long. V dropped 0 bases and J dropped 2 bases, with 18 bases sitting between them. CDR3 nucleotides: TGTGCCAGAAGCTTGGAGCGTATGGGACGTCGGGCCTACGAGCAGTACTTC. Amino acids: CARSLERMGRRAYEQYF.

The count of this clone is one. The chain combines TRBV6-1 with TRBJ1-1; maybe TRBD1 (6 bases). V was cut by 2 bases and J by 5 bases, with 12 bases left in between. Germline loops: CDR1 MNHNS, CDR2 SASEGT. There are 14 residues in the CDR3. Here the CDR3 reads CASSESQGWTEAFF. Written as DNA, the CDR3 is TGTGCCAGCAGTGAATCACAGGGCTGGACTGAAGCTTTCTTT.